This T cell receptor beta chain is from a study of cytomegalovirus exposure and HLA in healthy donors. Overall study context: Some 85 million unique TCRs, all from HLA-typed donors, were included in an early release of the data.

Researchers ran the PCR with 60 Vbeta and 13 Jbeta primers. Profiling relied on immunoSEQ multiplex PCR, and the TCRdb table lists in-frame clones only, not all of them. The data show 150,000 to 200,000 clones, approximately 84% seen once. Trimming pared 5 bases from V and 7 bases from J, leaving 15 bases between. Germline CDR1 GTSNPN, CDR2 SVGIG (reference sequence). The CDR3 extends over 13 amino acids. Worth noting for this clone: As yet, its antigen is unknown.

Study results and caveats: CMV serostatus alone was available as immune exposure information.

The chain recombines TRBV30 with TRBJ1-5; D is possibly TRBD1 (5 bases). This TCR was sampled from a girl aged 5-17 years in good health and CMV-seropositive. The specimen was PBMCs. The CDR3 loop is CAWGAGILQPQHF. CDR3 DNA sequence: TGTGCCTGGGGCGCAGGGATATTGCAGCCCCAGCATTTT.